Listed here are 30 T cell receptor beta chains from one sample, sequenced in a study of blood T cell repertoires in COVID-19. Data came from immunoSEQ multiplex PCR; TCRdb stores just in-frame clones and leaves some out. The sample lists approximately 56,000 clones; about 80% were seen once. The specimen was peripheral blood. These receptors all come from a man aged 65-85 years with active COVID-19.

The CDR3 sequence: CASSPWLGQPIQETQYF. CDR3 in DNA: TGTGCCAGCAGCCCTTGGTTGGGGCAGCCAATCCAAGAGACCCAGTACTTC. The rearrangement uses TRBV7-9 and TRBJ2-5, with a tentative D call TRBD1 (5 bases). CDR1 is SEHNR, CDR2 FQNEAQ, per germline (reference sequence). Between the trimmed V and J ends, which lost 5 bases and 1 base, there was a span of 20 bases. This CDR3 region has 17 residues.

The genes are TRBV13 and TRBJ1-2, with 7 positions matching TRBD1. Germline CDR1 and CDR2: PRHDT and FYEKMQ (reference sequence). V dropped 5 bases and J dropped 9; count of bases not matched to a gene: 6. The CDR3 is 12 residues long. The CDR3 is CASSIDRESYTF. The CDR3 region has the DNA TGTGCCAGCAGCATAGACAGGGAGAGCTACACCTTC.

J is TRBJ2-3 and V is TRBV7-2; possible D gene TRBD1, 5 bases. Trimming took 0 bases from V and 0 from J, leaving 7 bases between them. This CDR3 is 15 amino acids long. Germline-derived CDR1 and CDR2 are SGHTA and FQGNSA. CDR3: CASSLAWGSTDTQYF. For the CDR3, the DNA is TGTGCCAGCAGCTTAGCGTGGGGCAGCACAGATACGCAGTATTTT. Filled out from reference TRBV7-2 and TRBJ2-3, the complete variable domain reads GAGVSQSPSNKVTEKGKDVELRCDPISGHTALYWYRQSLGQGLEFLIYFQGNSAPDKSGLPSDRFSAERTGGSVSTLTIQRTQQEDSAVYLCASSLAWGSTDTQYFGPGTRLTVL.

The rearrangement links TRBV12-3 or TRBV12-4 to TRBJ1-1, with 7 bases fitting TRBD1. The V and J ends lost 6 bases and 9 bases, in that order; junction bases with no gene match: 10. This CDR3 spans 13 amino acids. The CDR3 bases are TGTGCCAGCAGCCCGGACAGGAGCGCCAAAGCTTTCTTT. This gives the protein CASSPDRSAKAFF.

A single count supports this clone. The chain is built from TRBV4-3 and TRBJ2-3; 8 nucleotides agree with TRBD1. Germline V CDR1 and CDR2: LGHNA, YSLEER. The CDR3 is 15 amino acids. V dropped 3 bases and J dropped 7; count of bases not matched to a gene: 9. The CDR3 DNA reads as TGCGCCAGCAGCCAGGGAGACAGGGGCTTATATACGCAGTATTTT. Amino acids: CASSQGDRGLYTQYF.

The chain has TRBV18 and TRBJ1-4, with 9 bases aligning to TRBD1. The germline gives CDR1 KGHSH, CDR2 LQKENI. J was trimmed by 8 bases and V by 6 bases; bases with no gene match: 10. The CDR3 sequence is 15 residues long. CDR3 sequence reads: CASSRPGQGREKLFF. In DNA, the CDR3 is TGTGCCAGCTCTCGTCCGGGACAGGGAAGAGAAAAACTGTTTTTT. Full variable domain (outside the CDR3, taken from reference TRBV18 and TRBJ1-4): NAGVMQNPRHLVRRRGQEARLRCSPMKGHSHVYWYRQLPEEGLKFMVYLQKENIIDESGMPKERFSAEFPKEGPSILRIQQVVRGDSAAYFCASSRPGQGREKLFFGSGTQLSVL.

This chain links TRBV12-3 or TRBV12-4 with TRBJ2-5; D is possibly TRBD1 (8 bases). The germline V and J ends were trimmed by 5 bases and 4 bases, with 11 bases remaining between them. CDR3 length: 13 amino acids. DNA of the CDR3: TGTGCCAGCAGTAACAGGGGGGGAGAGACCCAGTACTTC. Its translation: CASSNRGGETQYF.

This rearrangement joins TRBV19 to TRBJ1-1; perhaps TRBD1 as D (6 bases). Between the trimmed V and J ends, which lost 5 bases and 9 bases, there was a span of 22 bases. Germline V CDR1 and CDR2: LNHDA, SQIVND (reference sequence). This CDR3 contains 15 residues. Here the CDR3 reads CASSPPGTQVRKAFF. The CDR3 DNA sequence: TGTGCCAGTAGTCCCCCGGGGACACAAGTTCGTAAAGCTTTCTTT.

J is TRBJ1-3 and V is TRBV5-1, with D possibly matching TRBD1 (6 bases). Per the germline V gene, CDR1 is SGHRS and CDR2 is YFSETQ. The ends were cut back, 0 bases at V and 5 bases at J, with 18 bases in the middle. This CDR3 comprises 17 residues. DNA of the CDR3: TGCGCCAGCAGCTTGGATCCCCAACAGGGCGGACGAAACACCATATATTTT. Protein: CASSLDPQQGGRNTIYF.

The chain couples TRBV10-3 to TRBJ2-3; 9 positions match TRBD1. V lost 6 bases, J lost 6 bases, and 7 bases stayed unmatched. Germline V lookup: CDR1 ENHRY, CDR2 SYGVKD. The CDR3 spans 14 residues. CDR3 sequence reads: CAIRTGTGTDTQYF. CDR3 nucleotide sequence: TGTGCCATCAGGACCGGGACAGGGACGGATACGCAGTATTTT.

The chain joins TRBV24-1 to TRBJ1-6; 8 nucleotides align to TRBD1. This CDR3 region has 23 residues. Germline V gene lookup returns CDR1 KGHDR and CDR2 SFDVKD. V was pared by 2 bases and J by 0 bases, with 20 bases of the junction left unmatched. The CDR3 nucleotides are TGTGCCACCAGTGATTCCACGCACAAACATATGACAGGGGAGAGCTCCTATAATTCACCCCTCCACTTT. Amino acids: CATSDSTHKHMTGESSYNSPLHF.

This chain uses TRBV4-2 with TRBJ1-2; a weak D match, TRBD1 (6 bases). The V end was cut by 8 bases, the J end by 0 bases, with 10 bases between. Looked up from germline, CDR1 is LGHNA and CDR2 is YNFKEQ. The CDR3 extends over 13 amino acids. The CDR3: CASGGGANYGYTF. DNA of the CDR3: TGTGCCAGCGGGGGCGGAGCTAACTATGGCTACACCTTC.

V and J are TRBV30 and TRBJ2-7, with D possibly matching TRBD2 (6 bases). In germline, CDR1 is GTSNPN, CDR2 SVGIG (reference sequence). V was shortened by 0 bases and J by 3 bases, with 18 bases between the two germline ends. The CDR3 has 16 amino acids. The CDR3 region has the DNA TGTGCCTGGAGTGTAAGAACGGGACTGAGGGTCTACGAGCAGTACTTC. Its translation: CAWSVRTGLRVYEQYF.

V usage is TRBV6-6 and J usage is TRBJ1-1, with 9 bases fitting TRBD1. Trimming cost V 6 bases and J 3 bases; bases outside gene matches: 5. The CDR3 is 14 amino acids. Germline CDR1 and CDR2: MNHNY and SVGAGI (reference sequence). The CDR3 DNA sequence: TGTGCCAGCAGGGACAGGGGTGTTGACACTGAAGCTTTCTTT. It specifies CASRDRGVDTEAFF.

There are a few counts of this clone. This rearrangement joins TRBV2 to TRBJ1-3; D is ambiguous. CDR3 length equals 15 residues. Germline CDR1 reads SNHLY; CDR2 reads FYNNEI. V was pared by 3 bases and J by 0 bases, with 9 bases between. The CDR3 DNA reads TGTGCCAGCAGTGACTCGGGGTACTCTGGAAACACCATATATTTT. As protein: CASSDSGYSGNTIYF.

The CDR3 region is CASSVGWDSSGNTIYF. CDR3 in DNA: TGTGCCAGCAGCGTAGGATGGGACAGCTCTGGAAACACCATATATTTT. The rearrangement joins TRBV9 to TRBJ1-3, with TRBD1 matching over 7 bases. The CDR3 covers 16 residues. In germline, CDR1 is SGDLS, CDR2 YYNGEE. The J segment lost 0 bases and the V segment lost 0 bases, leaving 3 bases of the junction unmatched.

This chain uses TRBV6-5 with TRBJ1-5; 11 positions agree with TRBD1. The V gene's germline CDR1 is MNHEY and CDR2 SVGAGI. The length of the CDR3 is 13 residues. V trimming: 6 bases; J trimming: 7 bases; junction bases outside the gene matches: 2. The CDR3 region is CASRGTGGQPQHF. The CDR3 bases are TGTGCCAGCAGAGGGACAGGGGGGCAGCCCCAGCATTTT.

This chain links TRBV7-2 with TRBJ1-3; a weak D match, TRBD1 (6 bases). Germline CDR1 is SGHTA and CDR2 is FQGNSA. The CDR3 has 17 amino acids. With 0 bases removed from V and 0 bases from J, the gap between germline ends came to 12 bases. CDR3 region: CASSLAGRGFSGNTIYF. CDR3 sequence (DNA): TGTGCCAGCAGCTTAGCGGGCAGGGGATTCTCTGGAAACACCATATATTTT. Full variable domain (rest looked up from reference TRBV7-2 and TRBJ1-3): GAGVSQSPSNKVTEKGKDVELRCDPISGHTALYWYRQSLGQGLEFLIYFQGNSAPDKSGLPSDRFSAERTGGSVSTLTIQRTQQEDSAVYLCASSLAGRGFSGNTIYFGEGSWLTVV.

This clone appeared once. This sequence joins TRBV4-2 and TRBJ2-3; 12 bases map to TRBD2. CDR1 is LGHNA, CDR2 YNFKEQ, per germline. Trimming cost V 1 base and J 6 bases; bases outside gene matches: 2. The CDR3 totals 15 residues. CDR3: CASSQASGGEDTQYF. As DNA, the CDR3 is TGTGCCAGCAGCCAAGCTAGCGGGGGGGAGGATACGCAGTATTTT.

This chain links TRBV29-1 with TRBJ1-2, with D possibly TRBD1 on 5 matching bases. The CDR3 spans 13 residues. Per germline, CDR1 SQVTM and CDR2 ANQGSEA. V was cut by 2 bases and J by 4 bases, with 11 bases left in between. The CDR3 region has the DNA TGCAGCGTTGAACATGCAGGGTCCTATGGCTACACCTTC. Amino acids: CSVEHAGSYGYTF. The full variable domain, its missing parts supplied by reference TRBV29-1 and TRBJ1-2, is SAVISQKPSRDICQRGTSLTIQCQVDSQVTMMFWYRQQPGQSLTLIATANQGSEATYESGFVIDKFPISRPNLTFSTLTVSNMSPEDSSIYLCSVEHAGSYGYTFGSGTRLTVV.

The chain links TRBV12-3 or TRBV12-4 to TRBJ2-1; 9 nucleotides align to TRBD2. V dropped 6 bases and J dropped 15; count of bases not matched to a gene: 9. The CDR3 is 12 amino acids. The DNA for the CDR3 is TGTGCCAGCAGCCGGAGCGGGGGGCCGACGTTCTTC. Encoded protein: CASSRSGGPTFF.

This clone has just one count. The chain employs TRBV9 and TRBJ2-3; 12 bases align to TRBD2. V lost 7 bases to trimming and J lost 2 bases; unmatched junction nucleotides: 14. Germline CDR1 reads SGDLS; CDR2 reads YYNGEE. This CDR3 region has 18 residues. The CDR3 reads CASARWGSSGGATDTQYF. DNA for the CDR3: TGTGCCAGCGCCCGGTGGGGGTCTAGCGGGGGGGCCACAGATACGCAGTATTTT.

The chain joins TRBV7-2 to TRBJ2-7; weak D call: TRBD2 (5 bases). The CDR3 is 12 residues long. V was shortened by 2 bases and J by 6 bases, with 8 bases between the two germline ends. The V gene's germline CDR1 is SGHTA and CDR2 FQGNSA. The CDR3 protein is CASSLRGLEQYF. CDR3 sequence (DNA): TGTGCCAGCAGCTTACGAGGGCTCGAGCAGTACTTC. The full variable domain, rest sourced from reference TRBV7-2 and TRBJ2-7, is GAGVSQSPSNKVTEKGKDVELRCDPISGHTALYWYRQSLGQGLEFLIYFQGNSAPDKSGLPSDRFSAERTGGSVSTLTIQRTQQEDSAVYLCASSLRGLEQYFGPGTRLTVT.

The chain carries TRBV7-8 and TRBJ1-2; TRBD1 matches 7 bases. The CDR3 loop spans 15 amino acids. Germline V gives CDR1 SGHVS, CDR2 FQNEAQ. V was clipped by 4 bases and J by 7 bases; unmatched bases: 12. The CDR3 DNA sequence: TGTGCCAGCAGCTCTTACTTAGGCAGGGGGACTGGCTACACCTTC. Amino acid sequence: CASSSYLGRGTGYTF.

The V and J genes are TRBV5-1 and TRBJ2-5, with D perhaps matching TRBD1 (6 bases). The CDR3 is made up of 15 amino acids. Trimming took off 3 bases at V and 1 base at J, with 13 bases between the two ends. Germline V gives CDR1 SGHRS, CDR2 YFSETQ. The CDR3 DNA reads TGCGCCAGCAGCTCCCTGACAGGAGCCCAAGAGACCCAGTACTTC. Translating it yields CASSSLTGAQETQYF.

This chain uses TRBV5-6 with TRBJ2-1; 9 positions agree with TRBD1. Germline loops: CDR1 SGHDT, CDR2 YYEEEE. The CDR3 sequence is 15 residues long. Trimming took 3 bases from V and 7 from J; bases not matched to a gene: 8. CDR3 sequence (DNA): TGTGCCAGCAGCTCGGTAGGGACAGGGTTTAATGAGCAGTTCTTC. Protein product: CASSSVGTGFNEQFF.

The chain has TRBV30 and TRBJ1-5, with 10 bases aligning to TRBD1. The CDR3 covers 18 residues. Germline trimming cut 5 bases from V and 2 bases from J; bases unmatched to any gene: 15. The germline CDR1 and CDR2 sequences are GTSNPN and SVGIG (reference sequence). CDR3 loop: CAWEQGTGDGTGNQPQHF. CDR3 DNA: TGTGCCTGGGAACAGGGGACAGGGGATGGTACGGGCAATCAGCCCCAGCATTTT. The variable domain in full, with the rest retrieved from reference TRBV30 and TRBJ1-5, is SQTIHQWPATLVQPVGSPLSLECTVEGTSNPNLYWYRQAAGRGLQLLFYSVGIGQISSEVPQNLSASRPQDRQFILSSKKLLLSDSGFYLCAWEQGTGDGTGNQPQHFGDGTRLSIL.

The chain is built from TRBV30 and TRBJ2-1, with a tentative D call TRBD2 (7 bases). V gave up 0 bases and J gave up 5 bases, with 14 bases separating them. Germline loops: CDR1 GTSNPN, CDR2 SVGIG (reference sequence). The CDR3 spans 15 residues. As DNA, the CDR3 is TGTGCCTGGAGTGTTGGTGGGGGGGCTCACAATGAGCAGTTCTTC. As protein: CAWSVGGGAHNEQFF.

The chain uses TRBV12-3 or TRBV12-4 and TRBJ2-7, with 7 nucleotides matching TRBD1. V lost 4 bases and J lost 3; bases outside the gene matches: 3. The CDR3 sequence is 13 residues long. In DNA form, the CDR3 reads TGTGCCAGCAGTTCGGGACAGCTCTACGAGCAGTACTTC. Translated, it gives CASSSGQLYEQYF.

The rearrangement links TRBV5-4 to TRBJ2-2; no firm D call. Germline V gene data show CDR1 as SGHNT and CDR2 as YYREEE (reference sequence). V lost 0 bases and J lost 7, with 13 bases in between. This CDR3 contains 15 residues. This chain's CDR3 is CASSLGAGPSGELFF. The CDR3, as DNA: TGTGCCAGCAGCTTGGGGGCAGGCCCGAGCGGGGAGCTGTTTTTT. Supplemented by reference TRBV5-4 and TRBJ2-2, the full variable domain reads ETGVTQSPTHLIKTRGQQVTLRCSSQSGHNTVSWYQQALGQGPQFIFQYYREEENGRGNFPPRFSGLQFPNYSSELNVNALELDDSALYLCASSLGAGPSGELFFGEGSRLTVL.